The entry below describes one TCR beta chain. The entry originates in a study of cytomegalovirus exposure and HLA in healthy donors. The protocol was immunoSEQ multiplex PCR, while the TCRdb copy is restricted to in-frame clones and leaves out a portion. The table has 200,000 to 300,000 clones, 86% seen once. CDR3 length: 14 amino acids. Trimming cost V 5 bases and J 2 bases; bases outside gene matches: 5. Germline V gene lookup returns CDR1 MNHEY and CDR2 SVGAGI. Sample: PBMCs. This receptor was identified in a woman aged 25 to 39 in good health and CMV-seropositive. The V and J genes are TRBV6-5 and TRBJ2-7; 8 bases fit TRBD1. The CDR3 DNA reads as TGTGCCAGCAGTCAATCGACAGGGGCCTACGAGCAGTACTTC. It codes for CASSQSTGAYEQYF.